This is a list of T cell receptor beta chains from one sample in a study of PD-1 blockade in classical Hodgkin lymphoma. Assay: immunoSEQ multiplex PCR; the TCRdb copy retains only in-frame clones and omits some. The table lists around 23,000 clones, around 83% of them singletons. The sample here was CD4+ T cells from blood, taken at baseline. Receptors originate from a human donor with classical Hodgkin lymphoma. The CDR3 runs from the conserved cysteine through the conserved F or W. The D gene is left open where the match is weak. Clone size is stated in some rows and not others, as once, few, many or a class when expanded.

clone_size	d_call	v_call	j_call	cdr3_aa	cdr3_nt
NA	TRBD1	TRBV7-9	TRBJ1-4	CASSLAGTENEKLFF	TGTGCCAGCAGCTTAGCGGGGACAGAGAATGAAAAACTGTTTTTT
NA	NA	TRBV9	TRBJ1-2	CASSANYGYTF	TGTGCCAGCAGCGCCAACTATGGCTACACCTTC
few	TRBD1	TRBV7-2	TRBJ1-2	CASSSQGAASGYTF	TGTGCCAGCAGCTCGCAGGGGGCCGCGAGCGGCTACACCTTC
NA	NA	TRBV7-7	TRBJ2-5	CASSLTTLGETQYF	TGTGCTAGCAGCTTAACTACCCTCGGGGAGACCCAGTACTTC
few	NA	TRBV7-2	TRBJ2-5	CASSAGLFRETQYF	TGTGCCAGCAGCGCCGGACTATTCCGCGAGACCCAGTACTTC
NA	NA	TRBV5-6	TRBJ1-2	CASSWGDYGYTF	TGTGCCAGCAGCTGGGGAGACTATGGCTACACCTTC
NA	NA	TRBV7-3	TRBJ2-7	CASSSPQQRCSYEQYF	TGTGCCAGCAGCTCCCCCCAACAGAGATGCTCCTACGAGCAGTACTTC
NA	NA	TRBV6-5	TRBJ1-2	CASSSPSIGYGYTF	TGTGCCAGCAGTTCGCCTTCTATCGGCTATGGCTACACCTTC
few	NA	TRBV5-8	TRBJ1-4	CASSLDNDNEKLFF	TGTGCCAGCAGCTTGGACAACGATAATGAAAAACTGTTTTTT
NA	TRBD1	TRBV29-1	TRBJ1-2	CSVGDRDYGYTF	TGCAGCGTTGGGGACAGGGACTATGGCTACACCTTC
NA	NA	TRBV19	TRBJ1-1	CASGVGGTEAFF	TGTGCCAGTGGTGTAGGGGGCACTGAAGCTTTCTTT
NA	NA	TRBV5-1	TRBJ2-2	CASSPGHGNTGELFF	TGCGCCAGCAGCCCGGGACATGGGAACACCGGGGAGCTGTTTTTT
NA	TRBD1	TRBV10-3	TRBJ2-7	CAISDTNRGYEQYF	TGTGCCATCAGTGACACGAACAGGGGCTACGAGCAGTACTTC
NA	NA	TRBV6-1	TRBJ1-4	CASSGQLTNEKLFF	TGTGCCAGCAGTGGCCAGTTAACTAATGAAAAACTGTTTTTT